This T cell receptor (beta chain) was retrieved from a study of T-cell memory formation after mild COVID-19 (dated by TCRdb to the early 2020s). With respect to the entire study: TCR sequence clusters from the two donors were largely donor specific. Two young, previously healthy adult volunteers, one female and one male, were included in the cohort. In a couple of donors, T-cell clones that expanded and contracted after mild COVID-19 were tracked by sequencing TCRalpha and TCRbeta repertoires over time. Broad study findings and their caveats: Contracting CD4+ clones were found mainly in CM and EM memory subsets, while CD8+ clones were enriched in EMRA. SARS-CoV-2 specificity of the second-wave clones peaking on day 37 was not confirmed. Only a couple of mild cases were covered in the study, and larger cohorts including severe cases with pre-infection samples were considered necessary. The detection of some responding clones in pre-infection memory suggests that pre-existing cross-reactive memory T cells joined the SARS-CoV-2 response. Clones that contracted from day 15 to 85 showed balanced CD4/CD8 phenotypes, whereas a second wave of clones that expanded from day 15 to 37 leaned towards CD4+.

Concerning this clonotype: What this receptor recognizes is not known. Base qualities are not recorded, but no much larger clone differs from it by a single base.

Ficoll-Paque density gradient centrifugation was the method used to isolate PBMCs. V loses 6 bases of germline sequence and J loses 3 bases, and the interval between the two ends is 9 bases. The CDR3 runs 12 amino acids, cysteine and valine included. The CDR3 DNA has 36 bases and is translated from base 1. The germline V gene (reference sequence) supplies CDR1 MNHEY and CDR2 SMNVEV. The listed sequencing device is Illumina NovaSeq 6000. TCRalpha and TCRbeta cDNA libraries were built by 5'RACE with constant-segment primers, adding sample barcodes and unique molecular identifiers. RNA was extracted from every sample with Trizol reagent. Library amplification was performed in two PCR steps, and a second sample barcode and Illumina TruSeq adapters were introduced in the second step. Sequencing of libraries was performed on an Illumina NovaSeq with 2 x 150 bp paired-end reads. Regarding the original processing steps: With migec v1.2.7, reads were demultiplexed and then collapsed into UMI-guided consensus sequences. Using mixcr v2.1.11, UMI consensuses were aligned to TRA and TRB V and J templates and then assembled into clonotypes. Expanded or contracted clonotypes were those called significant by both edgeR and NoisET, with noise models trained on biological replicates. For edgeR calls, the cutoffs were a false discovery rate-adjusted p below 0.01 and a log2 fold-change threshold of 1. PCA with hierarchical clustering of max-normalized trajectories of the 1000 most abundant clonotypes was used as exploratory dynamics analysis. Each responding clone was given a CD4 or CD8 phenotype based on the CD4+ and CD8+ repertoires, which had been sequenced separately. The public reads were quality trimmed at Q25 with fastp and then assembled into clones with MiXCR by TCRdb, keeping productive beta chains. When rows share a CDR3 protein, they turn into one entry using the most common DNA and genes. These V and J calls derive from TCRdb rather than the authors' analysis. In this sample the table shows about 110,000 distinct CDR3 sequences, over 15% of which occur a single time. The top ten hold about 6% of the sample.

The sequence joins TRBV27 to TRBJ2-7; no confident D gene assignment can be made. Source material: PBMCs or a T cell subset sorted from them (not recorded which). This receptor was obtained from a young man who had mild COVID-19 (a few samples of this study predate the infection). The sample titles of this study are shuffled in the database, so cell type and time point are left out; the donor was told from shared clones. The nucleotides read TGTGCCAGCAGGTACCGATACTACGAGCAGTACGTC. This sequence encodes CASRYRYYEQYV.